This T cell receptor beta chain came from a study of blood T cell repertoires in COVID-19 (dated by TCRdb to the early 2020s). At the level of the whole study: Samples covering the acute and convalescent phases of COVID-19 were provided by collaborators in the United States, Italy and Spain. The prospective study material was composed of cDNA or gDNA derived from T cells, B-cell-depleted T cells, or PBMCs. Subjects who had been exposed to COVID-19, were actively infected with it, or had recovered from it provided the deeply sampled blood TCRbeta repertoires that made up the dataset. The repertoires were made available in a free public database intended to serve as a resource for research on the immune response to SARS-CoV-2. Samples came from the ongoing ImmuneRACE study (first 160 participants) plus 1,254 subjects from 6 global collaborators. A de-identified subject ID, COVID-19 status, age in years and sex were almost always included in the sample metadata. Where available, HLA class I and class II types were taken from metadata supplied by the sample provider and were not determined by assay-based typing.

Trimming removed 4 bases from V and 2 bases from J, leaving 17 bases between the germline ends. From its cysteine to its phenylalanine, the CDR3 spans 17 amino acids. Only CDR3 DNA is held: 51 bases, read in frame from base 1. From the germline V gene (reference sequence), CDR1 is LNHDA and CDR2 is SQIVND. On the study overall, not on this receptor specifically: The amount of clinical and demographic metadata varied by source and participant and was provided uncurated.

Worth noting for this clone: Its antigen remains unidentified. No much larger clone is present one base from it, and per-base qualities are unavailable.

Enrolling through a virtual design, the prospective study's participants ranged in age from roughly 18 to 89 years and lived across about two dozen United States geographic areas. In the prospective study, cohorts were assigned on the basis of participant-reported clinical history obtained from a screening survey and a study questionnaire. Mobile phlebotomists in the prospective study collected whole blood, serum and a nasopharyngeal or oropharyngeal swab from every participant. Participants in the prospective study had the option to provide additional blood draws and questionnaires over a roughly two-month period. Before DNA extraction, prospective study blood samples were shipped either frozen or at room temperature. TCRbeta CDR3 regions were amplified from genomic DNA by means of the immunoSEQ Assay, a bias-controlled multiplex PCR. For the original study's pipeline: Within the assay, amplification of reference gene primers was used to estimate how many nucleated cells each sample contained. To quantify the absolute abundance of each unique TCRbeta CDR3 rearrangement, sequence reads were collapsed and filtered. Productive Simpson clonality was computed per sample as the square root of Simpson's diversity index over productive rearrangements. Not all clones reach the TCRdb copy of this immuneACCESS table, which keeps in-frame sequences only. Checked studies attribute under half of the gap to unresolved V genes and leave the rest unexplained. The V and J calls and clone size are taken from that table; D and trimming were inferred from the DNA. Present in this sample are 150,000 to 200,000 clones, 76% of which were seen just once. Approximately 16% of the sample is in the top ten clones.

Sequenced input: PBMCs or T cells enriched from blood (not recorded which). The chain couples TRBV19 to TRBJ1-4; the D gene is perhaps TRBD1, on 6 matching bases. This sequence originates from a woman between 50 and 59 years old with acute COVID-19. The CDR3 sequence is CASSTWEQGSTNEKLFF. The sequenced DNA: TGTGCCAGTAGTACCTGGGAACAGGGAAGCACTAATGAAAAACTGTTTTTT.